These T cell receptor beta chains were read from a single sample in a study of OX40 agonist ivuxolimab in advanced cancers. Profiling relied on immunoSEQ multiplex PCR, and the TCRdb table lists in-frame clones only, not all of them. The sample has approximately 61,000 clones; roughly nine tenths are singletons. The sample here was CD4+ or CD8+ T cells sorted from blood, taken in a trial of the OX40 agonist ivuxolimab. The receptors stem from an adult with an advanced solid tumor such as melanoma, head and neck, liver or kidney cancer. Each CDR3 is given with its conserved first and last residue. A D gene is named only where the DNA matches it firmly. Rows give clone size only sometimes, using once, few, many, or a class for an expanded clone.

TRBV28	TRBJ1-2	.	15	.	CASSPKGDQGLGYTF	TGTGCCAGCAGTCCTAAGGGGGACCAGGGTTTGGGCTACACCTTC
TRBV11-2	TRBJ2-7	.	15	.	CASRPPPGLSYEQYF	TGTGCCAGCAGACCCCCCCCCGGGTTATCCTACGAGCAGTACTTC
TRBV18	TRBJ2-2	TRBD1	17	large	CASSPSGTGDLSGELFF	TGTGCCAGCTCACCTTCCGGGACAGGGGATTTAAGCGGGGAGCTGTTTTTT
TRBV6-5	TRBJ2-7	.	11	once	CASSYRYEQYF	TGTGCCAGCAGTTACCGATACGAGCAGTACTTC
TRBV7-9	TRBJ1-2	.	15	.	CASSLGGALLYGYTF	TGTGCCAGCAGCTTAGGAGGGGCCTTACTTTATGGCTACACCTTC
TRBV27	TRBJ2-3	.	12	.	CASSSWGNTQYF	TGTGCCAGCAGTAGTTGGGGGAATACGCAGTATTTT
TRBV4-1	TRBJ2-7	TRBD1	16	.	CASSQGSGTGNYEQYF	TGCGCCAGCAGCCAAGGATCCGGGACAGGGAACTACGAGCAGTACTTC
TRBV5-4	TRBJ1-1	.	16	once	CASRNPGLETGSEAFF	TGTGCCAGCAGGAACCCAGGGTTGGAGACGGGATCTGAAGCTTTCTTT
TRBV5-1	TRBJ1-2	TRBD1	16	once	CASSLAVTGIKDGYTF	TGCGCCAGCAGCTTGGCCGTGACAGGGATTAAGGATGGCTACACCTTC
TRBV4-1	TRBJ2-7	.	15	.	CASSSRTGGDYEQYF	TGCGCCAGCAGCTCCAGAACAGGAGGGGACTACGAGCAGTACTTC
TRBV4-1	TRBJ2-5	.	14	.	CASSQEGLKETQYF	TGCGCCAGCAGCCAAGAAGGACTTAAAGAGACCCAGTACTTC
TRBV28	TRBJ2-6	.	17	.	CASSADRRHSGANVLTF	TGTGCCAGCAGTGCGGACAGACGACACTCTGGGGCCAACGTCCTGACTTTC
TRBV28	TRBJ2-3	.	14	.	CASSSRADTDTQYF	TGTGCCAGCAGCTCACGGGCAGACACAGATACGCAGTATTTT
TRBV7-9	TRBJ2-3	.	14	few	CASSAPVSTDTQYF	TGTGCCAGCAGCGCACCTGTTAGCACAGATACGCAGTATTTT
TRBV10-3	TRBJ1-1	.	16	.	CAISDDRDLTNTEAFF	TGTGCCATCAGTGACGACCGGGACCTTACGAACACTGAAGCTTTCTTT
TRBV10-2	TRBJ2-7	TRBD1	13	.	CASSPGTGYEQYF	TGCGCCAGCAGCCCCGGGACAGGCTACGAGCAGTACTTC
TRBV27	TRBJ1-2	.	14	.	CASSNRDTAYGYTF	TGTGCCAGCAGTAACAGGGACACAGCCTATGGCTACACCTTC
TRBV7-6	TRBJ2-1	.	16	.	CASSLAGADLYNEQFF	TGTGCCAGCAGCTTAGCGGGGGCAGATCTTTACAATGAGCAGTTCTTC
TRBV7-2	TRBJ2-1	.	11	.	CASSLAFEQFF	TGTGCCAGCAGCTTGGCTTTTGAGCAGTTCTTC
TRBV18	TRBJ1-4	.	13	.	CASSPRPNEKLFF	TGTGCCAGCTCACCCCGCCCTAATGAAAAACTGTTTTTT
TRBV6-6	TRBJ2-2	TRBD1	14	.	CASSYSQGAGELFF	TGTGCCAGCAGTTACTCACAGGGGGCCGGGGAGCTGTTTTTT
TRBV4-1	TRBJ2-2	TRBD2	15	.	CASSQVAGESRELFF	TGCGCCAGCAGCCAAGTCGCGGGGGAGAGTAGGGAGCTGTTTTTT
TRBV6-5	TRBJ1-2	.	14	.	CASSGFLGSYGYTF	TGTGCCAGCAGTGGCTTTTTGGGTTCCTATGGCTACACCTTC
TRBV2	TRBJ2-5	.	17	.	CASSEALAGEWRETQYF	TGTGCCAGCAGTGAAGCCCTGGCAGGGGAATGGCGGGAGACCCAGTACTTC
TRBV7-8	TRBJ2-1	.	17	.	CASSLARDTPNYNEQFF	TGTGCCAGCAGCTTAGCCCGGGACACCCCCAATTACAATGAGCAGTTCTTC
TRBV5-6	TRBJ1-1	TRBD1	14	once	CASSLDRGNTEAFF	TGTGCCAGCAGCTTGGACAGGGGGAACACTGAAGCTTTCTTT
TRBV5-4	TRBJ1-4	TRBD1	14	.	CASRRGQGDEKLFF	TGTGCCAGCAGAAGAGGACAGGGTGATGAAAAACTGTTTTTT
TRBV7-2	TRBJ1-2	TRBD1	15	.	CASSVGTGAYYGYTF	TGTGCCAGCAGCGTGGGGACAGGGGCATACTATGGCTACACCTTC
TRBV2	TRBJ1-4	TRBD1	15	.	CASSDIGDRGEKLFF	TGTGCCAGCAGTGATATAGGGGACAGAGGTGAAAAACTGTTTTTT
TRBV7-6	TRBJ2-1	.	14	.	CASSHGTIYNEQFF	TGTGCCAGCAGCCACGGGACCATCTACAATGAGCAGTTCTTC
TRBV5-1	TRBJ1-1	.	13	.	CASSLSESTEAFF	TGCGCCAGCAGCTTGAGTGAGAGCACTGAAGCTTTCTTT
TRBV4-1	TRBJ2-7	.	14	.	CASSQDEGTYEQYF	TGCGCCAGCAGCCAAGATGAGGGGACCTACGAGCAGTACTTC
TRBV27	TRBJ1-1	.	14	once	CASSSLNRADEAFF	TGTGCCAGCAGTTCTTTGAACAGGGCAGATGAAGCTTTCTTT
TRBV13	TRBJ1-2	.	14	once	CASSPPGVNYGYTF	TGTGCCAGCAGCCCCCCGGGGGTAAACTATGGCTACACCTTC
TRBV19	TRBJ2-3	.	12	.	CASSIDGDTQYF	TGTGCCAGTAGTATAGACGGGGATACGCAGTATTTT
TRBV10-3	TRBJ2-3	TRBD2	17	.	CAISGEETSGATDTQYF	TGTGCCATCAGTGGCGAAGAGACTAGCGGGGCCACAGATACGCAGTATTTT
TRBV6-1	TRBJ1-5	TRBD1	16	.	CASSERAGGVYQPQHF	TGTGCCAGCAGTGAAAGGGCAGGGGGGGTGTATCAGCCCCAGCATTTT
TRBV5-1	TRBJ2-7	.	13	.	CASSLGAYREQYF	TGCGCCAGCAGCTTAGGCGCGTATCGCGAGCAGTACTTC
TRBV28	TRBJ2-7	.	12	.	CASSLDAYEQYF	TGTGCCAGCAGCTTAGATGCCTACGAGCAGTACTTC
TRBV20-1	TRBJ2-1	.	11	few	CSAWLAGEQFF	TGCAGTGCCTGGCTGGCAGGCGAGCAGTTCTTC
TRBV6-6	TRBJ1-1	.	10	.	CASSSGEAFF	TGTGCCAGCAGTTCCGGAGAAGCTTTCTTT
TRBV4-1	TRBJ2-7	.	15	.	CASSPSGTTYWEQYF	TGCGCCAGCAGCCCATCCGGGACAACCTACTGGGAGCAGTACTTC
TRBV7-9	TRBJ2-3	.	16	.	CASSRGGHATGDTQYF	TGTGCCAGCAGCCGCGGCGGACACGCTACAGGGGATACGCAGTATTTT
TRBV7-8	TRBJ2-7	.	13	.	CASSLGFGNEQYF	TGTGCCAGCAGCTTAGGTTTTGGGAACGAGCAGTACTTC
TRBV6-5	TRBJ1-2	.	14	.	CATHGDRDIYGYTF	TGTGCCACCCACGGGGACCGAGACATTTATGGCTACACCTTC
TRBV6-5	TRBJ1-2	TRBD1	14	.	CASSPIDRGVGYTF	TGTGCCAGCAGTCCCATTGACAGGGGGGTTGGCTACACCTTC
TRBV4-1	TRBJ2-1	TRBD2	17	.	CASSQDGASGTLAEQFF	TGCGCCAGCAGCCAAGATGGGGCTAGCGGAACCCTGGCTGAGCAGTTCTTC
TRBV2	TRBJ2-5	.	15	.	CASIESPAEQETQYF	TGTGCCAGCATAGAAAGTCCCGCCGAACAAGAGACCCAGTACTTC